This TCR beta chain was recovered during a study of regulatory and conventional T cells in RAG deficiency. Assay used: immunoSEQ multiplex PCR; TCRdb lists only in-frame clones, some missing. The sample lists more than 40,000 clones; more than 80% were seen once. Study-wide results and limits: Omenn syndrome and CID/AS patients had roughly 100-fold fewer unique Treg TCR beta sequences, versus around 9.4-fold elsewhere.

As concerns this clone: Its target is unknown.

Conventional CD4+ T cells were sorted from blood as CD25-low CD127-high cells. CDR1 and CDR2 (germline): LNHDA, SQIVND (reference sequence). Trimming took off 3 bases at V and 4 bases at J, with 15 bases between the two ends. CDR3 length: 15 residues. Another study also made use of these data, one on regulatory T cells. That study reports: The PCR used 52 TRBV and 13 TRBJ primers.

The J gene is TRBJ2-5, the V gene TRBV19; possible D gene TRBD1, 6 bases. The receptor's source is a human donor in good health. The sample consisted of CD4+ effector T cells sorted from blood. The CDR3 bases are TGTGCCAGTAGTATTCAGGGGTGGGCCAGAGAGACCCAGTACTTC. This gives the protein CASSIQGWARETQYF.